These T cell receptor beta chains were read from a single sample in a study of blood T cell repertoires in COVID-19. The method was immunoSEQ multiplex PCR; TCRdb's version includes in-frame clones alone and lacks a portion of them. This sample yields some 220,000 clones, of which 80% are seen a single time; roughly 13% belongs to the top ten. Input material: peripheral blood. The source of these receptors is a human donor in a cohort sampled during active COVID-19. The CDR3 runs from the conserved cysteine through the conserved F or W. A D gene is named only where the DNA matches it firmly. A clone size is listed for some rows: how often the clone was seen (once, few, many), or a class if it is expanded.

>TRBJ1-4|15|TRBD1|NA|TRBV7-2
CASSWTGGGGEKLFF
TGTGCCAGCAGCTGGACAGGGGGTGGGGGTGAAAAACTGTTTTTT
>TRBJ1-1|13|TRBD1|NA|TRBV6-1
CATLQGMNTEAFF
TGTGCCACTTTACAGGGGATGAACACTGAAGCTTTCTTT
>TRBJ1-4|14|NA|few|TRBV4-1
CASSPTRGRQPLFF
TGCGCCAGCAGCCCGACCAGGGGAAGGCAACCACTGTTTTTT
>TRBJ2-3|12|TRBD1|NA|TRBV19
CASGTGEDTQYF
TGTGCCAGTGGAACAGGGGAAGATACGCAGTATTTT
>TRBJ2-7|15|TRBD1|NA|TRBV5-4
CASSTPGQGVHEQYF
TGTGCCAGCAGCACGCCGGGACAGGGGGTCCACGAGCAGTACTTC
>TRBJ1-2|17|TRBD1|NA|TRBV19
CASGPTPADRAIYGYTF
TGTGCCAGTGGCCCCACCCCGGCGGACAGGGCGATCTATGGCTACACCTTC
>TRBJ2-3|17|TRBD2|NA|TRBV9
CASSALGLAPSTDTQYF
TGTGCCAGCAGCGCACTGGGACTAGCACCTAGCACAGATACGCAGTATTTT
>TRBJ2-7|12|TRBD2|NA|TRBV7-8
CASSWTSGEQYF
TGTGCCAGCAGCTGGACTAGCGGCGAGCAGTACTTC
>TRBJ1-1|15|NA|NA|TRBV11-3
CASSLGSTDSTEAFF
TGTGCCAGCAGCCTAGGGTCCACGGACAGCACTGAAGCTTTCTTT
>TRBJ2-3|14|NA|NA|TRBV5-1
CASRENSRTDTQYF
TGCGCCAGCAGAGAAAACAGCCGCACAGATACGCAGTATTTT
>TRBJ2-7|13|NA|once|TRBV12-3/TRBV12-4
CASSFPGAYEQYF
TGTGCCAGCAGTTTCCCGGGTGCCTACGAGCAGTACTTC
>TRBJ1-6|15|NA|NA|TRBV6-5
CASSYNRLGNSPLHF
TGTGCCAGCAGTTACAACAGGTTGGGCAATTCACCCCTCCACTTT
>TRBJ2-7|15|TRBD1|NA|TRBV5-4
CASSFSGTGTYEQYF
TGTGCCAGCAGCTTCTCCGGGACAGGGACCTACGAGCAGTACTTC
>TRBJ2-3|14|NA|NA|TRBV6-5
CASIDSRSGVTQYF
TGTGCCAGCATCGATTCTAGGAGCGGAGTTACGCAGTATTTT
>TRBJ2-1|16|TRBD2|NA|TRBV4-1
CASSHRGLAGNYEQFF
TGCGCCAGCAGCCATAGGGGACTAGCGGGAAACTATGAGCAGTTCTTC
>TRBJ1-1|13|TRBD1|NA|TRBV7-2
CASSLGYRGRAFF
TGTGCCAGCAGCTTAGGCTACAGGGGTAGAGCTTTCTTT
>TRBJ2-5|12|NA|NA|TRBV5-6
CASSFSSRTQYF
TGTGCCAGCAGCTTCAGTTCCCGGACCCAGTACTTC
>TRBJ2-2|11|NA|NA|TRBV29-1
CSDPGTGELFF
TGCAGCGACCCGGGCACCGGGGAGCTGTTTTTT
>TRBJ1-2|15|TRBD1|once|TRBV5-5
CASSSGGSVDYGYTF
TGTGCCAGCAGCTCAGGGGGCAGTGTGGACTATGGCTACACCTTC
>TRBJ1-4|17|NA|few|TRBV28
CASSPLAGNPTNEKLFF
TGTGCCAGCAGTCCCCTGGCAGGCAACCCAACTAATGAAAAACTGTTTTTT
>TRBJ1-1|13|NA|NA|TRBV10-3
CAISGQLNTEAFF
TGTGCCATCAGTGGACAGTTGAACACTGAAGCTTTCTTT
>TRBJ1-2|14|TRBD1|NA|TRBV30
CAWSVLDRGYGYTF
TGTGCCTGGAGTGTCCTGGACAGGGGCTATGGCTACACCTTC
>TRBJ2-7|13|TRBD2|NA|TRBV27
CASSFGRMYEQYF
TGTGCCAGCAGTTTCGGGAGGATGTACGAGCAGTACTTC
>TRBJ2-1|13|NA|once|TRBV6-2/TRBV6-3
CASSYSGGHEQFF
TGTGCCAGCAGTTACTCGGGGGGTCATGAGCAGTTCTTC
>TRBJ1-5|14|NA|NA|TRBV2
CASSLFGMGQPQHF
TGTGCCAGCAGTCTCTTCGGGATGGGCCAGCCCCAGCATTTT
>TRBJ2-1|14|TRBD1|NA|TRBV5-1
CASSTGQGYNEQFF
TGCGCCAGCAGCACGGGACAGGGGTACAATGAGCAGTTCTTC
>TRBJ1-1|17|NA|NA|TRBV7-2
CASSHRQNLRTNTEAFF
TGTGCCAGCAGCCACAGACAGAACCTTCGGACGAACACTGAAGCTTTCTTT
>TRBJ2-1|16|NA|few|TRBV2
CASRPGQNRGLPEQFF
TGTGCCAGCAGGCCCGGACAGAACCGGGGCCTGCCGGAGCAGTTCTTC
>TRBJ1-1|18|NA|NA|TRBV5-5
CASSSVIGVGRLNTEAFF
TGTGCCAGCAGCTCGGTAATCGGGGTCGGACGATTGAACACTGAAGCTTTCTTT
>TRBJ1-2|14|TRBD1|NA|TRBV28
CASRTGGADYGYTF
TGTGCCAGCAGGACAGGGGGCGCGGACTATGGCTACACCTTC
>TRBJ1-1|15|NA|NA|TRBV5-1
CASSFVGRANAEAFF
TGCGCCAGCAGCTTCGTAGGCAGGGCGAACGCTGAAGCTTTCTTT
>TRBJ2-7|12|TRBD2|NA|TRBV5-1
CASSQSGGRQYF
TGCGCCAGCTCCCAATCGGGAGGGCGGCAGTACTTC
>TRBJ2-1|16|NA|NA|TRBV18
CASSPPPYAGVHEMFF
TGTGCCAGCTCACCACCCCCGTACGCCGGGGTTCATGAGATGTTCTTC
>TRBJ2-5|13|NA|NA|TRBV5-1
CASSQDTQETQYF
TGCGCCAGCAGTCAGGACACCCAAGAGACCCAGTACTTC
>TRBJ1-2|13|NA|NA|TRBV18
CASSPPANYGYTF
TGTGCCAGCTCACCGCCCGCGAACTATGGCTACACCTTC
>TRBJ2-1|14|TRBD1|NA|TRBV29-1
CSVGWTGGSNEQFF
TGCAGCGTTGGGTGGACAGGGGGAAGTAATGAGCAGTTCTTC
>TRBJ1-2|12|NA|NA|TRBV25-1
CASSDTGYGYTF
TGTGCCAGCAGTGACACAGGGTATGGCTACACCTTC
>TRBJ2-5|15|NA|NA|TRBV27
CASSLKARGAETQYF
TGTGCCAGCAGCTTAAAGGCCAGGGGCGCGGAGACCCAGTACTTC
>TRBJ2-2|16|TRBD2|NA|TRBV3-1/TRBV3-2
CASSRLAGANTGELFF
TGTGCCAGCAGCAGACTAGCGGGAGCGAACACCGGGGAGCTGTTTTTT
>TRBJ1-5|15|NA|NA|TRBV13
CASSFGRYSNQPQHF
TGTGCCAGCAGCTTCGGCAGGTATAGCAATCAGCCCCAGCATTTT
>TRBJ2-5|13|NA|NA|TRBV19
CASSMNGEETQYF
TGTGCCAGTAGTATGAACGGAGAAGAGACCCAGTACTTC
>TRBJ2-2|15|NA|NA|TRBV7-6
CASSTRQVLSGELFF
TGTGCCAGCAGCACCCGACAGGTTCTCTCAGGGGAGCTGTTTTTT
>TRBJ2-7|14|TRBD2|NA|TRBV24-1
CATSGEGTTYEQYF
TGTGCCACCAGTGGGGAGGGGACCACCTACGAGCAGTACTTC
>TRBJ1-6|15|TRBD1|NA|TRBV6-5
CASSLDRPYNSPLHF
TGTGCCAGCAGTCTGGACAGGCCCTATAATTCACCCCTCCACTTT
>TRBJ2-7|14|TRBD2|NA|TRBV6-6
CASKRELAGEEQYF
TGTGCCAGCAAGAGAGAACTAGCGGGAGAGGAGCAGTACTTC